This record concerns one T cell receptor (beta chain) sequence. Its antigen is unidentified. These data come from a study of T cells after yellow fever vaccination. TCRdb analysed the 5' RACE reads with MiXCR anew, one entry per CDR3 protein. This table has 400,000 to 650,000 distinct CDR3 sequences, 21% appearing once. General study points: Abundant clonotypes from the bulk population could have been carried over as contaminants into FACS-sorted repertoires.

The CDR3 consists of 15 residues. Germline V gene data show CDR1 as LGHNA and CDR2 as YSLEER. The germline V and J ends were trimmed by 0 bases and 5 bases, with 8 bases remaining between them. The sample in question was PBMCs, obtained more than 20 days after the first yellow fever vaccination. The chain is built from TRBV4-3 and TRBJ1-6; a weak D match, TRBD1 (5 bases). The origin of this receptor is a man aged 18 to 29 who received the YFV17D yellow fever vaccine. CDR3 bases: TGCGCCAGCAGCCAAGATTGGGGGAATAATTCACCCCTCCACTTT. Translation gives CASSQDWGNNSPLHF.